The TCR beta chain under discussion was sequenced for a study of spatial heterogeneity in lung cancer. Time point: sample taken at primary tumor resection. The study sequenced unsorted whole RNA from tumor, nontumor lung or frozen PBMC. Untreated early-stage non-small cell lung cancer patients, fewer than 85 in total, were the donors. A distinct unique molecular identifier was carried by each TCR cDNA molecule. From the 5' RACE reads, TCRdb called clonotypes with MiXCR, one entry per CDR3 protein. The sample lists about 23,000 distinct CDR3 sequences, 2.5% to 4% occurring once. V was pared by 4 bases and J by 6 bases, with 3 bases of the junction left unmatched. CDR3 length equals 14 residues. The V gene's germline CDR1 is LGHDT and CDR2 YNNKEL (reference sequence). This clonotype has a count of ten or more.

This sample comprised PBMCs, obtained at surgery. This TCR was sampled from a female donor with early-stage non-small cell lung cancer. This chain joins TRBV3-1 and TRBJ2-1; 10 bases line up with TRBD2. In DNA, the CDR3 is TGTGCCAGCAGCCTCTCTAGCGGGAGCAATGAGCAGTTCTTC. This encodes CASSLSSGSNEQFF.